One sample yielded the 31 T cell receptor beta chains listed below, sequenced in a study of CD4 T cells in relation to SARS-CoV-2 and coronaviruses. Unexposed donor CD4+ T cells date from 2011-2018, before the COVID-19 pandemic. After about 11 days of culture, CD4+ T cells were isolated. Antigens of these TCRs are unknown. Method: immunoSEQ multiplex PCR; TCRdb's copy keeps in-frame clones and lacks some. The sample lists 9,500 to 12,000 clones; 70% to 80% were seen once. Sequenced material: CD4+ T cells from PBMCs, cultured in vitro. The receptors were gathered from a human donor in good health.

The chain uses TRBV10-3 and TRBJ2-3; no reliable D call. This CDR3 has 13 amino acids. Trimming cost V 9 bases and J 5 bases, with 15 bases left between them. In germline, CDR1 is ENHRY, CDR2 SYGVKD. The CDR3 DNA follows: TGTGCCATAGGGTTCGAGTCTGGAGATACGCAGTATTTT. Its protein product is CAIGFESGDTQYF.

This clone was found a few times. CDR3 DNA sequence: TGCAGTGCTAGCCGGGGGTACGAGCAGTACTTC. It codes for CSASRGYEQYF. The rearrangement links TRBV20-1 to TRBJ2-7, with D perhaps TRBD2 (6 bases). This CDR3 spans 11 amino acids. V was cut by 3 bases and J by 4 bases, with 7 bases left in between. Germline V gene sequence: CDR1 DFQATT, CDR2 SNEGSKA (reference sequence).

The rearrangement joins TRBV11-3 to TRBJ2-5; TRBD1 might be the D (5 bases). V was clipped by 1 base and J by 3 bases, with 9 bases between them. Germline-derived CDR1 and CDR2 are SGHNT and YENEEA. This CDR3 region has 14 residues. This CDR3 is CASSLGPTEETQYF. The CDR3 coding sequence is TGTGCCAGCAGCTTAGGTCCGACAGAAGAGACCCAGTACTTC. Full variable domain (rest looked up from reference TRBV11-3 and TRBJ2-5): EAGVVQSPRYKIIEKKQPVAFWCNPISGHNTLYWYLQNLGQGPELLIRYENEEAVDDSQLPKDRFSAERLKGVDSTLKIQPAELGDSAVYLCASSLGPTEETQYFGPGTRLLVL.

The chain links TRBV5-1 to TRBJ2-5; maybe TRBD2 (5 bases). Germline CDR1 and CDR2: SGHRS and YFSETQ. This CDR3 contains 14 residues. Trimming removed 3 bases at V and 4 bases at J, with 13 bases between. CDR3 loop: CASSWATSRETQYF. Written as DNA, the CDR3 is TGCGCCAGCAGCTGGGCAACTAGTCGAGAGACCCAGTACTTC.

Written as DNA, the CDR3 is TGTGCCAGCAGCTCGTCCCCACCTTACGAGCAGTACTTC. As protein: CASSSSPPYEQYF. The chain recombines TRBV3-1 (or the pseudogene TRBV3-2) with TRBJ2-7, with D hard to call. This CDR3 comprises 13 residues. V was cut by 5 bases and J by 4 bases, with 12 bases left in between. Per germline, CDR1 LGHDT and CDR2 YNNKEL (reference sequence).

This clone was seen more than once but under ten times. The chain is built from TRBV10-1 and TRBJ2-2; 7 positions agree with TRBD2. The V gene end was trimmed by 0 bases and the J gene end by 1 base; junction bases not matched to a gene: 2. Looked up from germline, CDR1 is WNHNN and CDR2 is SYGVQD (reference sequence). This CDR3 is 16 amino acids long. CDR3 nucleotides: TGCGCCAGCAGTGAGTCATCGGGGGGGAACACCGGGGAGCTGTTTTTT. Its translation: CASSESSGGNTGELFF.

This clone was detected once. CDR3: CASSLDEGLGGYTF. As DNA, the CDR3 is TGTGCCAGCAGCTTAGACGAGGGATTGGGTGGCTACACCTTC. V and J are TRBV7-8 and TRBJ1-2, with unresolved D. The CDR3 has 14 residues. Germline values: CDR1 SGHVS, CDR2 FQNEAQ. V gave up 1 base and J gave up 7 bases, with 13 bases separating them. The variable domain in full, completed from reference TRBV7-8 and TRBJ1-2, reads GAGVSQSPRYKVAKRGQDVALRCDPISGHVSLFWYQQALGQGPEFLTYFQNEAQLDKSGLPSDRFFAERPEGSVSTLKIQRTQQEDSAVYLCASSLDEGLGGYTFGSGTRLTVV.

The rearrangement uses TRBV19 and TRBJ2-2; D tentatively fits TRBD1 or TRBD2 (6 bases each). V was trimmed by 7 bases and J by 2 bases, leaving 20 bases between them. Germline CDR1 reads LNHDA; CDR2 reads SQIVND (reference sequence). The CDR3 covers 17 residues. The CDR3 DNA follows: TGTGCCAGTACCCTACAAGGGGGGACAATAAACACCGGGGAGCTGTTTTTT. It is translated as CASTLQGGTINTGELFF. The variable domain in full, with the rest retrieved from reference TRBV19 and TRBJ2-2, is DGGITQSPKYLFRKEGQNVTLSCEQNLNHDAMYWYRQDPGQGLRLIYYSQIVNDFQKGDIAEGYSVSREKKESFPLTVTSAQKNPTAFYLCASTLQGGTINTGELFFGEGSRLTVL.

The CDR3 sequence is CASSFAGEETQYF. The CDR3 DNA is TGCGCCAGCAGCTTCGCCGGGGAAGAGACCCAGTACTTC. The genes are TRBV5-1 and TRBJ2-5; perhaps TRBD2 as D (5 bases). CDR1 and CDR2 (germline): SGHRS, YFSETQ. Trimming left V 2 bases short and J 3 bases short, with 8 bases between. There are 13 residues in the CDR3. Full variable domain (remainder filled in from reference TRBV5-1 and TRBJ2-5): KAGVTQTPRYLIKTRGQQVTLSCSPISGHRSVSWYQQTPGQGLQFLFEYFSETQRNKGNFPGRFSGRQFSNSRSEMNVSTLELGDSALYLCASSFAGEETQYFGPGTRLLVL.

This chain joins TRBV7-6 and TRBJ1-4; 9 nucleotides match TRBD1. V lost 2 bases, J lost 4 bases, and 11 bases stayed unmatched. The CDR3 consists of 18 residues. From germline, CDR1 is SGHVS and CDR2 FNYEAQ. The CDR3 loop reads CASSLMVIMGQGNEKLFF. For the CDR3, the DNA is TGTGCCAGCAGCTTAATGGTGATAATGGGACAGGGTAATGAAAAACTGTTTTTT.

This clone was counted between two and nine times. This chain connects TRBV6-1 to TRBJ2-1; TRBD1 agrees at 7 bases. Germline lookup yields CDR1 MNHNS and CDR2 SASEGT. The length of the CDR3 is 14 residues. Unmatched junction bases numbered 5, after V lost 2 bases and J lost 7 bases. The CDR3 loop is CASSETGDRNEQFF. The CDR3 DNA is TGTGCCAGCAGTGAAACAGGGGATAGAAATGAGCAGTTCTTC.

The chain couples TRBV19 to TRBJ2-1; maybe TRBD2 (7 bases). This CDR3 spans 15 amino acids. Germline assignment: CDR1 LNHDA and CDR2 SQIVND (reference sequence). Trimming shortened V by 3 bases and J by 7 bases, and 16 bases separated the two germline ends. This CDR3 is CASSIVQGGGNEQFF. In nucleotides, the CDR3 is TGTGCCAGTAGTATCGTACAGGGAGGGGGGAATGAGCAGTTCTTC.

This rearrangement joins TRBV30 to TRBJ2-7, with 12 nucleotides matching TRBD1. The junction had 4 bases not matched to a gene; V was cut back by 4 bases and J by 6 bases. The CDR3 has 13 residues. The germline gives CDR1 GTSNPN, CDR2 SVGIG (reference sequence). This chain's CDR3 is CAWKGQGAGEQYF. Written as DNA, the CDR3 is TGTGCCTGGAAGGGACAGGGGGCCGGCGAGCAGTACTTC.

The J gene is TRBJ1-5, the V gene TRBV6-2 or TRBV6-3, with D possibly being TRBD1 (6 bases). This CDR3 has 15 residues. Trimming took off 5 bases at V and 4 bases at J, with 15 bases between the two ends. Germline values: CDR1 MNHEY, CDR2 SVGEGT. DNA of the CDR3: TGTGCCAGCAGTAGCGCGGGAGGGGGAAATCAGCCCCAGCATTTT. As protein: CASSSAGGGNQPQHF.

This chain links TRBV6-6 with TRBJ1-2, with a tentative D call TRBD1 (6 bases). Germline V gene data show CDR1 as MNHNY and CDR2 as SVGAGI (reference sequence). V lost 6 bases and J 7 bases, leaving 18 bases between the germline ends. The CDR3 loop spans 14 amino acids. The CDR3, as DNA: TGTGCCAGCAGAGAGTCGGGACAAGTTACTGGCTACACCTTC. Amino acid sequence: CASRESGQVTGYTF.

The rearrangement joins TRBV5-4 to TRBJ2-2; perhaps TRBD1 as D (5 bases). Trimming cost V 4 bases and J 0 bases, with 10 bases left between them. The CDR3 has 15 residues. Germline-derived CDR1 and CDR2 are SGHNT and YYREEE (reference sequence). CDR3 sequence: CASSPQTANTGELFF. The CDR3 DNA follows: TGTGCCAGCAGCCCTCAGACAGCGAACACCGGGGAGCTGTTTTTT.

This clone has a handful of counts. The V gene is TRBV4-3, the J gene TRBJ1-2, with TRBD1 identical over 7 bases. Looked up from germline, CDR1 is LGHNA and CDR2 is YSLEER. The junction had 11 bases not matched to a gene; V was cut back by 1 base and J by 6 bases. The CDR3 spans 16 residues. CDR3 amino acids: CASSQVGTARINGYTF. CDR3 DNA: TGCGCCAGCAGCCAAGTCGGGACAGCCAGAATAAATGGCTACACCTTC.

V is TRBV10-3 and J is TRBJ2-2, with 8 bases fitting TRBD1. The CDR3 has 13 amino acids. Germline V gene data show CDR1 as ENHRY and CDR2 as SYGVKD. The V and J ends lost 6 bases and 6 bases, in that order; junction bases with no gene match: 3. CDR3 sequence: CAIRTGESGELFF. Written as DNA, the CDR3 is TGTGCCATCAGGACAGGGGAATCCGGGGAGCTGTTTTTT.

The V and J genes are TRBV11-2 and TRBJ2-5; TRBD2 matches at 12 bases. Germline CDR1 reads SGHAT; CDR2 reads FQNNGV. V lost 7 bases, J lost 2 bases, and 11 bases stayed unmatched. The CDR3 consists of 17 residues. CDR3 bases: TGTGCCAGCAACCGCAGACTAGCGGGGGTCAGACAAGAGACCCAGTACTTC. Protein sequence: CASNRRLAGVRQETQYF.

Only a few counts were recorded for this clone. The V and J genes are TRBV19 and TRBJ1-5; D is unresolved. The V and J ends lost 5 bases and 7 bases respectively, with 9 bases between them. CDR3 size: 12 residues. Germline V gene sequence: CDR1 LNHDA, CDR2 SQIVND (reference sequence). CDR3 region: CASSPNLQPQHF. CDR3 nucleotides: TGTGCCAGTAGTCCCAACTTACAGCCCCAGCATTTT.

The chain has TRBV5-1 and TRBJ2-3, with a weak D call TRBD1 (6 bases). The V and J ends lost 2 bases and 3 bases respectively, with 7 bases between them. The CDR3 covers 13 residues. The germline V gene encodes CDR1 SGHRS and CDR2 YFSETQ. CDR3 DNA: TGCGCCAGCAGCTTCAGGGGTACAGATACGCAGTATTTT. Protein product: CASSFRGTDTQYF.

The V call is TRBV7-9, the J call TRBJ2-5; tentatively, D is TRBD1 or TRBD2 (6 bases each). Germline loops: CDR1 SEHNR, CDR2 FQNEAQ (reference sequence). V lost 5 bases and J lost 4, with 20 bases in between. This CDR3 is 16 amino acids long. CDR3 in amino acids: CASSRGWGAQGETQYF. The CDR3 nucleotides read TGTGCCAGCAGCCGCGGGTGGGGGGCGCAAGGAGAGACCCAGTACTTC.

The rearrangement links TRBV7-2 to TRBJ1-2; possibly TRBD1 for D (5 bases). Trimming pared 6 bases from V and 8 bases from J, leaving 16 bases between. The CDR3 extends over 13 amino acids. Germline assignment: CDR1 SGHTA and CDR2 FQGNSA. The CDR3 region is CASRYTGSDGYTF. The CDR3 DNA sequence: TGTGCCAGCAGGTATACAGGTTCGGACGGCTACACCTTC.

The chain employs TRBV6-5 and TRBJ1-5; D not resolved. The ends were cut back, 8 bases at V and 0 bases at J, with 8 bases in the middle. Germline CDR1 is MNHEY and CDR2 is SVGAGI. The CDR3 is 13 amino acids. The CDR3 bases are TGTGCCAGCGGCAGCGTTAGCAATCAGCCCCAGCATTTT. Translated: CASGSVSNQPQHF.

This clone occurred a few times. The genes are TRBV19 and TRBJ2-1; 10 positions agree with TRBD2. V shed 2 bases and J 6 bases; nucleotides not matched to a gene: 10. Germline CDR1 LNHDA, CDR2 SQIVND (reference sequence). The length of the CDR3 is 17 residues. The CDR3 coding sequence is TGTGCCAGTAGTATAACGGCTAGCGGGAGCGGGGGCAATGAGCAGTTCTTC. As protein: CASSITASGSGGNEQFF.

This clone was seen only once. The chain is built from TRBV1 and TRBJ2-1; TRBD1 was called by the table and not checked on the DNA. TRBV1 is a recognized pseudogene. This CDR3 region has 17 residues. In DNA form, the CDR3 reads TGCACCAGCAGCCAAGATCGCGGAGGGGGCCCGGACAATGAGCAGTTCTTC. It translates to CTSSQDRGGGPDNEQFF.

The J gene is TRBJ2-3, the V gene TRBV11-2; 12 nucleotides line up with TRBD2. The CDR3 consists of 17 residues. Germline values: CDR1 SGHAT, CDR2 FQNNGV. V was pared by 5 bases and J by 5 bases, with 11 bases of the junction left unmatched. CDR3 sequence reads: CASSRGLAGPRGDTQYF. The CDR3 DNA is TGTGCCAGCAGCCGAGGACTAGCGGGACCAAGGGGAGATACGCAGTATTTT.

V and J are TRBV29-1 and TRBJ1-4; no clear D gene. The CDR3 length is 16 residues. Deletions cut 1 base from V and 7 bases from J, with 19 bases between. Looked up from germline, CDR1 is SQVTM and CDR2 is ANQGSEA. CDR3 in amino acids: CSVEGSVEGDFEKLFF. The CDR3 bases are TGCAGCGTTGAAGGGTCGGTGGAGGGCGATTTTGAAAAACTGTTTTTT.

This clone has more than one count but fewer than ten. V is TRBV7-8 and J is TRBJ1-2, with no clear D. This CDR3 has 13 residues. Germline values: CDR1 SGHVS, CDR2 FQNEAQ. Trimming cost V 3 bases and J 8 bases, with 13 bases left between them. CDR3 DNA: TGTGCCAGCAGCTTTGTGAACAGCAACGGCTACACCTTC. Its translation: CASSFVNSNGYTF. Variable domain in full (rest from reference TRBV7-8 and TRBJ1-2): GAGVSQSPRYKVAKRGQDVALRCDPISGHVSLFWYQQALGQGPEFLTYFQNEAQLDKSGLPSDRFFAERPEGSVSTLKIQRTQQEDSAVYLCASSFVNSNGYTFGSGTRLTVV.

The genes are TRBV7-8 and TRBJ2-5; TRBD2 matches at 11 bases. Unmatched junction bases numbered 7, after V lost 5 bases and J lost 2 bases. The CDR3 is 16 amino acids. Germline-derived CDR1 and CDR2 are SGHVS and FQNEAQ. The CDR3 reads CASSLLAGGDQETQYF. The CDR3 nucleotides are TGTGCCAGCAGCCTTCTAGCGGGGGGCGATCAAGAGACCCAGTACTTC.

This clone was recorded only once. The chain couples TRBV19 to TRBJ1-3; perhaps TRBD1 as D (5 bases). This CDR3 contains 15 residues. Germline-derived CDR1 and CDR2 are LNHDA and SQIVND (reference sequence). Trimming took 3 bases from V and 0 from J, leaving 9 bases between them. The CDR3 protein is CASSMIDSSGNTIYF. CDR3 sequence (DNA): TGTGCCAGTAGTATGATCGACAGCTCTGGAAACACCATATATTTT.